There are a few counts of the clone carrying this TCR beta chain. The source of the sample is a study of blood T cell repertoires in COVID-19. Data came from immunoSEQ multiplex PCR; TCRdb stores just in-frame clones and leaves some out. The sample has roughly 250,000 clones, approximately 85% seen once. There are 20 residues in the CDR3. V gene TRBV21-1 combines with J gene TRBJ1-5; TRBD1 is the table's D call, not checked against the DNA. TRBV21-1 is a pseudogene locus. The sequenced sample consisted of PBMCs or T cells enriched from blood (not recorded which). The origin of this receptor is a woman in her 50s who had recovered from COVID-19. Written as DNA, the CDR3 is TGTGCCAGCAGCCCTACATACCGGGACAGGGGGATCTATAGCAATCAGCCCCAGCATTTT. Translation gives CASSPTYRDRGIYSNQPQHF.